This entry lists 9 T cell receptor beta chains sequenced from one sample in a study of response to subunit inactivated influenza vaccine. MiXCR was run by TCRdb on the RT-PCR reads, yielding one entry per CDR3 protein. The sample contains around 170,000 distinct CDR3 sequences, roughly 10% of which appear only once. Sequencing was performed on CD8+ T cells sorted from PBMCs, taken roughly 24 months after vaccination. These receptors originate from a man aged 50-75 years who received an inactivated influenza vaccine.

The gene calls are TRBV20-1 and TRBJ1-1; TRBD1 might be the D (5 bases). The germline V gene has CDR1 DFQATT and CDR2 SNEGSKA (reference sequence). This CDR3 is built from 15 residues. V lost 1 base and J lost 5, with 17 bases in between. CDR3 in DNA: TGCAGTGCTAGAGCCTCAGGGTGGAAGTGGACTGAAGCTTTCTTT. Translating it yields CSARASGWKWTEAFF.

This clonotype was picked up a small number of times. The chain uses TRBV20-1 and TRBJ2-7, with 13 bases aligning to TRBD2. In germline, CDR1 is DFQATT, CDR2 SNEGSKA (reference sequence). The CDR3 runs to 17 residues. With V trimmed by 3 bases and J by 5 bases, 13 bases remained unmatched. The CDR3 region is CSASSPGLAGILHEQYF. CDR3 nucleotide sequence: TGCAGTGCTAGCTCGCCGGGACTAGCGGGAATTCTCCACGAGCAGTACTTC.

This clonotype was counted a few times. V is TRBV5-1 and J is TRBJ1-1; a possible D gene is TRBD1 (5 bases). The CDR3 totals 15 residues. The V end was cut by 3 bases, the J end by 1 base, with 13 bases between. The germline V gene has CDR1 SGHRS and CDR2 YFSETQ. The CDR3 DNA sequence: TGCGCCAGCAGCTACGACGGGACGTGGAACACTGAAGCTTTCTTT. This gives the protein CASSYDGTWNTEAFF.

This clonotype was seen a few times. The rearrangement links TRBV20-1 to TRBJ2-7, with 10 positions matching TRBD1. Germline lookup yields CDR1 DFQATT and CDR2 SNEGSKA (reference sequence). With V trimmed by 3 bases and J by 5 bases, 10 bases remained unmatched. This CDR3 region has 15 residues. CDR3 coding DNA: TGCAGTGCTAGGGCTACTTCCGGGACAGGGGACGAGCAGTACTTC. This sequence encodes CSARATSGTGDEQYF.

V usage is TRBV12-3 or TRBV12-4 and J usage is TRBJ2-3, with 9 bases aligning to TRBD2. The CDR3 sequence is 14 residues long. V was clipped by 4 bases and J by 6 bases; unmatched bases: 5. CDR3 bases: TGTGCCAGCAGTTATGGGACTAGCATGGATACGCAGTATTTT. Amino acids: CASSYGTSMDTQYF.

A few counts support this clonotype. V is TRBV11-1 and J is TRBJ2-5; D is unresolved. CDR1 is SGHAT, CDR2 FQDESV, per germline (reference sequence). The CDR3 sequence is 19 residues long. V was cut by 6 bases and J by 4 bases, with 30 bases left in between. The CDR3 loop reads CASSPSRGRSIAVSETQYF. CDR3 nucleotide sequence: TGTGCCAGCAGTCCTTCTAGAGGTCGGTCCATTGCGGTGTCAGAGACCCAGTACTTC.

The rearrangement links TRBV7-9 to TRBJ2-5; D gene uncertain. Per the germline V gene, CDR1 is SEHNR and CDR2 is FQNEAQ (reference sequence). V shed 3 bases and J shed 1 base, with 18 bases lying between them. CDR3 length: 17 amino acids. The CDR3 DNA reads TGTGCCAGCAGCTTTTTCCTCCGATCGACCTTCCAAGAGACCCAGTACTTC. This encodes CASSFFLRSTFQETQYF.

The genes are TRBV15 and TRBJ2-7; 7 bases map to TRBD1. Trimming at V came to 4 bases and at J to 3 bases, leaving 6 bases not matched to a gene. Germline CDR1 and CDR2: LNHNV and YYDKDF (reference sequence). This CDR3 spans 14 amino acids. In DNA form, the CDR3 reads TGTGCCACCAGCACAACAGGGGCGGGCTACGAGCAGTACTTC. Protein sequence: CATSTTGAGYEQYF.

The chain has TRBV20-1 and TRBJ1-2; unclear D gene. Per germline, CDR1 DFQATT and CDR2 SNEGSKA (reference sequence). CDR3 length: 11 amino acids. The CDR3 DNA is TGCAGCAGCAGGAAAAGGGATGGCTACACCTTC. Its translation: CSSRKRDGYTF.